The 21 T cell receptor beta chains reported below all come from one sample, sequenced in a study of T cell responses to AZD1222 COVID-19 vaccine. Data came from immunoSEQ multiplex PCR; TCRdb stores just in-frame clones and leaves some out. This table has fewer than 150,000 clones, 90% to 95% appearing once. Sequencing was performed on peripheral blood, taken 28 days after the second AZD1222 dose. These receptor sequences come from an adult who received the AZD1222 COVID-19 vaccine.

The chain employs TRBV2 and TRBJ1-6; no clear D gene. In germline, CDR1 is SNHLY, CDR2 FYNNEI. The CDR3 is made up of 14 amino acids. Trimming cost V 2 bases and J 6 bases, with 8 bases left between them. CDR3 loop: CASSETGVNSPLHF. CDR3 nucleotide sequence: TGTGCCAGCAGTGAAACTGGTGTTAATTCACCCCTCCACTTT.

The chain is built from TRBV15 and TRBJ1-5, with D possibly TRBD1 on 6 matching bases. The germline V and J ends were trimmed by 0 bases and 2 bases, with 14 bases remaining between them. The CDR3 runs to 17 residues. Germline V CDR1 and CDR2: LNHNV, YYDKDF (reference sequence). The CDR3 here is CATSRDEGGHGNQPQHF. The CDR3 coding sequence is TGTGCCACCAGCAGAGATGAAGGGGGACATGGCAATCAGCCCCAGCATTTT.

The rearrangement uses TRBV5-4 and TRBJ2-6, with D perhaps given as TRBD1 or TRBD2 (5 bases each). CDR1 and CDR2 from the germline V gene are SGHNT and YYREEE (reference sequence). This CDR3 region has 17 residues. The V gene lost 4 bases and the J gene lost 2 bases, with 16 bases spanning the gap. In DNA form, the CDR3 reads TGTGCCAGCAGCGTGGGGACCCAAGGGCCTGGGGCCAACGTCCTGACTTTC. Its protein is CASSVGTQGPGANVLTF. Combining the CDR3 with reference TRBV5-4 and TRBJ2-6 gives the whole variable domain ETGVTQSPTHLIKTRGQQVTLRCSSQSGHNTVSWYQQALGQGPQFIFQYYREEENGRGNFPPRFSGLQFPNYSSELNVNALELDDSALYLCASSVGTQGPGANVLTFGAGSRLTVL.

The V call is TRBV30, the J call TRBJ1-2, with 9 nucleotides matching TRBD1. Germline assignment: CDR1 GTSNPN and CDR2 SVGIG (reference sequence). With 2 bases clipped from V and 4 bases from J, the junction kept 11 bases outside the gene matches. The CDR3 extends over 16 amino acids. CDR3 sequence: CAWSYTGTGRTYGYTF. CDR3 in DNA: TGTGCCTGGAGTTATACCGGGACAGGGAGGACCTATGGCTACACCTTC.

This clone was seen a single time. The chain carries TRBV16 and TRBJ1-1, with unresolved D. CDR3 length: 15 amino acids. Germline V CDR1 and CDR2: KGHSY, FQNENV. Trimming took off 2 bases at V and 4 bases at J, with 14 bases between the two ends. The CDR3 DNA reads TGTGCCAGCAGCCAAGCGTCCGGACCGCCCACTGAAGCTTTCTTT. Translated: CASSQASGPPTEAFF.

The chain combines TRBV20-1 with TRBJ1-5; no clear D gene. The length of the CDR3 is 12 residues. Per the germline V gene, CDR1 is DFQATT and CDR2 is SNEGSKA (reference sequence). V shed 3 bases and J shed 7 bases, with 10 bases lying between them. The CDR3 protein is CSASDSDQPQHF. CDR3 DNA: TGCAGTGCTAGTGACTCTGACCAGCCCCAGCATTTT.

The V and J genes are TRBV19 and TRBJ1-1, with D tentatively TRBD1 (6 bases). Between the trimmed V and J ends, which lost 5 bases and 4 bases, there was a span of 11 bases. This CDR3 is built from 13 residues. Germline V gene lookup returns CDR1 LNHDA and CDR2 SQIVND (reference sequence). The DNA for the CDR3 is TGTGCCAGTAGTTGGGACACAGGCACTGAAGCTTTCTTT. It codes for CASSWDTGTEAFF.

The DNA for the CDR3 is TGTGCCAGCAGTGACTCCGGGACTAGCGGGGATACGCAGTATTTT. As protein: CASSDSGTSGDTQYF. This chain uses TRBV6-4 with TRBJ2-3; TRBD2 matches 12 bases. The J segment lost 6 bases and the V segment lost 0 bases, leaving 1 base of the junction unmatched. Germline CDR1 and CDR2: MRHNA and SNTAGT. The CDR3 consists of 15 residues.

This chain uses TRBV5-1 with TRBJ1-5; TRBD1 matches at 7 bases. The CDR3 sequence is 14 residues long. With V trimmed by 2 bases and J by 5 bases, 4 bases remained unmatched. The germline CDR1 and CDR2 sequences are SGHRS and YFSETQ. The CDR3 DNA reads as TGCGCCAGCAGCTTACAGGGGTCGGATCAGCCCCAGCATTTT. It codes for CASSLQGSDQPQHF.

This clone was detected only once. This chain connects TRBV18 to TRBJ2-2; no firm D call. The CDR3 is made up of 15 amino acids. With 3 bases removed from V and 7 bases from J, the gap between germline ends came to 15 bases. Germline CDR1 is KGHSH and CDR2 is LQKENI. CDR3 protein: CASSPSPPPGGELFF. DNA for the CDR3: TGTGCCAGCTCACCGAGTCCCCCCCCCGGCGGGGAGCTGTTTTTT.

This chain connects TRBV27 to TRBJ1-3; maybe TRBD1 (5 bases). The CDR3 spans 15 residues. V gave up 3 bases and J gave up 0 bases, with 9 bases separating them. Germline loops: CDR1 MNHEY, CDR2 SMNVEV (reference sequence). CDR3 region: CASSLTASSGNTIYF. CDR3 coding DNA: TGTGCCAGCAGTTTGACAGCCTCCTCTGGAAACACCATATATTTT.

This clone was seen more than once but under ten times. The genes are TRBV13 and TRBJ1-3; weak D call: TRBD1 (5 bases). Germline values: CDR1 PRHDT, CDR2 FYEKMQ (reference sequence). This CDR3 region has 15 residues. V lost 5 bases and J 3 bases, leaving 14 bases between the germline ends. CDR3 in amino acids: CASSPQGAGGNTIYF. CDR3 nucleotides: TGTGCCAGCAGCCCACAAGGGGCTGGTGGAAACACCATATATTTT.

This CDR3 reads CASSPYGGATEAFF. CDR3 in DNA: TGCGCCAGCAGCCCATATGGCGGGGCCACTGAAGCTTTCTTT. This rearrangement joins TRBV5-1 to TRBJ1-1; TRBD1 is a possible D gene (5 bases). The CDR3 is 14 amino acids. Between the trimmed V and J ends, which lost 4 bases and 4 bases, there was a span of 14 bases. CDR1 is SGHRS and CDR2 is YFSETQ in the germline V gene.

The V call is TRBV20-1, the J call TRBJ1-3; no definite D call. The germline gives CDR1 DFQATT, CDR2 SNEGSKA (reference sequence). V gave up 3 bases and J gave up 4 bases, with 7 bases separating them. The CDR3 covers 12 residues. CDR3: CSASGPGNTIYF. The DNA of the CDR3 is TGCAGTGCTAGTGGGCCGGGAAACACCATATATTTT.

The chain joins TRBV11-3 to TRBJ1-6; TRBD1 agrees at 8 bases. V lost 1 base to trimming and J lost 8 bases; unmatched junction nucleotides: 1. The germline V gene encodes CDR1 SGHNT and CDR2 YENEEA. CDR3 length: 14 amino acids. The CDR3 loop reads CASSLAGGDSPLHF. The CDR3 bases are TGTGCCAGCAGCTTAGCAGGGGGCGATTCACCCCTCCACTTT.

The chain carries TRBV2 and TRBJ2-3; D unresolved. Trimming took off 5 bases at V and 1 base at J, with 4 bases between the two ends. This CDR3 spans 12 amino acids. From germline, CDR1 is SNHLY and CDR2 FYNNEI. The CDR3 bases are TGTGCCAGCAGTTTAGGCACAGATACGCAGTATTTT. It specifies CASSLGTDTQYF.

The chain has TRBV21-1 and TRBJ2-5; the table's TRBD2 call for D was not verified on the DNA. TRBV21-1 is a documented pseudogene. The CDR3 is made up of 15 amino acids. The DNA of the CDR3 is TGTGCCAGCATCATTAGCGGGGGGAACCAAGAGACCCAGTACTTC. It encodes CASIISGGNQETQYF.

The chain has TRBV4-2 and TRBJ1-2; no clear D gene. CDR3 length equals 16 residues. Per germline, CDR1 LGHNA and CDR2 YNFKEQ. V lost 0 bases and J lost 2, with 13 bases in between. CDR3 nucleotide sequence: TGTGCCAGCAGCCAAGATCCGACGGGGAAAAACTATGGCTACACCTTC. The encoded protein is CASSQDPTGKNYGYTF.

The chain couples TRBV4-1 to TRBJ1-1, with TRBD1 as a possible D gene (5 bases). The CDR3 extends over 18 amino acids. Deletions cut 2 bases from V and 4 bases from J, with 23 bases between. Germline CDR1 reads MGHRA; CDR2 reads YSYEKL. CDR3 amino acids: CASSQSRTDPSRGTEAFF. In nucleotides, the CDR3 is TGCGCCAGCAGCCAATCCCGGACGGACCCGTCTAGGGGCACTGAAGCTTTCTTT.

This chain uses TRBV29-1 with TRBJ1-2; D is unresolved. CDR1 is SQVTM, CDR2 ANQGSEA, per germline. The CDR3 contains 13 residues. V lost 0 bases and J lost 6, with 11 bases in between. CDR3 in amino acids: CSVEDLQPHGYTF. The CDR3 DNA is TGCAGCGTTGAAGATCTACAACCGCATGGCTACACCTTC. The whole variable domain, filled in from reference TRBV29-1 and TRBJ1-2, reads SAVISQKPSRDICQRGTSLTIQCQVDSQVTMMFWYRQQPGQSLTLIATANQGSEATYESGFVIDKFPISRPNLTFSTLTVSNMSPEDSSIYLCSVEDLQPHGYTFGSGTRLTVV.

This clone has only one observation. The chain couples TRBV19 to TRBJ2-3; D is possibly TRBD2 (7 bases). Between the trimmed V and J ends, which lost 2 bases and 5 bases, there was a span of 14 bases. CDR3 length: 15 residues. Germline V gene sequence: CDR1 LNHDA, CDR2 SQIVND (reference sequence). The CDR3 nucleotides read TGTGCCAGTAGTATAATCGGCGGGGGCGGAGATACGCAGTATTTT. Its translation: CASSIIGGGGDTQYF. Based on the CDR3 plus reference TRBV19 and TRBJ2-3, the full variable domain is DGGITQSPKYLFRKEGQNVTLSCEQNLNHDAMYWYRQDPGQGLRLIYYSQIVNDFQKGDIAEGYSVSREKKESFPLTVTSAQKNPTAFYLCASSIIGGGGDTQYFGPGTRLTVL.